In this sample, the clone carrying this TCR beta chain turned up once. The antigen is unknown. This sample was included in a study of post-analysis software for immune sequencing data. V gave up 2 bases and J gave up 0 bases, with 15 bases separating them. The CDR3 is made up of 16 amino acids. Per the germline V gene, CDR1 is SGHRS and CDR2 is YFSETQ. Study-wide findings and caveats: Controls showed significantly higher normalized Chao1 diversity than did multiple sclerosis patients. Four to six TRBV segments were significantly more frequent in patients than in controls. TRBV5-6, TRBV5-1 and TRBV20-1 were among these segments.

Included in the TCR beta cDNA libraries were unique molecular identifiers. TCRdb redid the calling of the PCR reads with MiXCR, one entry per CDR3 protein. The table lists 600,000 to 700,000 distinct CDR3 sequences, 59% of them singletons. The sequencing input was blood. The chain uses TRBV5-1 and TRBJ2-7; D is perhaps TRBD2 (6 bases). This receptor was identified in a girl aged 2-10 years with multiple sclerosis. CDR3 in DNA: TGCGCCAGCAGCTTCAACCGGGACGGGAGCTCCTACGAGCAGTACTTC. Protein: CASSFNRDGSSYEQYF.